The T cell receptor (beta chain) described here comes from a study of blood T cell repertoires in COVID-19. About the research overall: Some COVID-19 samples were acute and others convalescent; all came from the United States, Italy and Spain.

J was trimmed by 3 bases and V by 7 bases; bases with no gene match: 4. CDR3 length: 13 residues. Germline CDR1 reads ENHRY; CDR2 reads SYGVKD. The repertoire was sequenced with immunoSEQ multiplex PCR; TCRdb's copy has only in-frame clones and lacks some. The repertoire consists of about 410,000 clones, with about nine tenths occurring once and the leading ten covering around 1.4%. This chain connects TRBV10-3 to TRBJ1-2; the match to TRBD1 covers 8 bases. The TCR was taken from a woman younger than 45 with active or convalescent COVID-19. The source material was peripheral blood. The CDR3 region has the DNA TGTGCCATCACTCAGGGGGCTGACTATGGCTACACCTTC. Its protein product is CAITQGADYGYTF.